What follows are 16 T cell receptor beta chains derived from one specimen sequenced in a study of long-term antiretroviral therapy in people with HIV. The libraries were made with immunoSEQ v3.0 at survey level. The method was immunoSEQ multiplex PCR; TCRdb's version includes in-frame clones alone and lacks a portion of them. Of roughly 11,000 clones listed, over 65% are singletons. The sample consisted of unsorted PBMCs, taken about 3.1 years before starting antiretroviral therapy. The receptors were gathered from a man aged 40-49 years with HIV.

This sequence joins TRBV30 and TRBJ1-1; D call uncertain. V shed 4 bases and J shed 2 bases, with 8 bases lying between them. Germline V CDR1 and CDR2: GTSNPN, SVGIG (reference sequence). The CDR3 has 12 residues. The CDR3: CAWTFRNTEAFF. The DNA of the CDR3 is TGTGCCTGGACTTTCAGAAACACTGAAGCTTTCTTT.

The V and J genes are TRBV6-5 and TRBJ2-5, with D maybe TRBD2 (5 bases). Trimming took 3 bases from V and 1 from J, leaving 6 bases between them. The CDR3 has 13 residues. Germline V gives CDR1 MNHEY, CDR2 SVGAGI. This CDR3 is CASSYSVQETQYF. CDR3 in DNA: TGTGCCAGCAGTTATAGCGTCCAAGAGACCCAGTACTTC.

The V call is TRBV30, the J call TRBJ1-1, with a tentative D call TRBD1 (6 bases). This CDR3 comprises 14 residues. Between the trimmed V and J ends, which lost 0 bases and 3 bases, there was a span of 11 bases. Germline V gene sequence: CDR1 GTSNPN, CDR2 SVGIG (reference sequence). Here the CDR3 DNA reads TGTGCCTGGAGTGTATGGGGGCAGGACACTGAAGCTTTCTTT. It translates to CAWSVWGQDTEAFF.

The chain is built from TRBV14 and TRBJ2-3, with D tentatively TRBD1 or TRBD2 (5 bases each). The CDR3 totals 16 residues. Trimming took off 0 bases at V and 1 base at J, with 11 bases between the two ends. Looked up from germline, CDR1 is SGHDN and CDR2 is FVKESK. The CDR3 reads CASSQDVGTGTDTQYF. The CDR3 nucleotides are TGTGCCAGCAGCCAAGATGTAGGGACGGGCACAGATACGCAGTATTTT.

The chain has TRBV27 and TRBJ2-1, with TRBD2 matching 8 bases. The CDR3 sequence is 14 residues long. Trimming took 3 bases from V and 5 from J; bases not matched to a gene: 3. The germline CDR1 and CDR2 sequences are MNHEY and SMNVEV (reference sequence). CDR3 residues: CASSFTGGDNEQFF. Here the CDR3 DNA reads TGTGCCAGCAGTTTCACGGGAGGGGACAATGAGCAGTTCTTC.

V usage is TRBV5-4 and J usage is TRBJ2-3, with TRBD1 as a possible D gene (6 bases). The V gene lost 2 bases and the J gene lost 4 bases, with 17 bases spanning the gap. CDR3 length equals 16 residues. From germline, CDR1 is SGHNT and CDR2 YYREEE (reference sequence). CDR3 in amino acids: CASSFVTGIGPDTQYF. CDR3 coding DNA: TGTGCCAGCAGCTTCGTTACAGGGATAGGTCCAGATACGCAGTATTTT.

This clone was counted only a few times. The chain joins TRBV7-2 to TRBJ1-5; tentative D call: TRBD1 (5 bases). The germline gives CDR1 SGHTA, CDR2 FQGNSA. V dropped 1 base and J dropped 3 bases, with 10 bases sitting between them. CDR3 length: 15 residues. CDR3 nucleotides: TGTGCCAGCAGCTTAGATGGGGGTTTCAATCAGCCCCAGCATTTT. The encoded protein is CASSLDGGFNQPQHF.

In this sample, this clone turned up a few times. The CDR3, as DNA: TGTGCCATCAGTGAGTCGGGGTGGGACGCGAACACTGAAGCTTTCTTT. Translating it yields CAISESGWDANTEAFF. The gene calls are TRBV10-3 and TRBJ1-1; D might be TRBD1 (5 bases). The V and J ends lost 0 bases and 1 base respectively, with 12 bases between them. The CDR3 totals 16 residues. CDR1 is ENHRY and CDR2 is SYGVKD in the germline V gene.

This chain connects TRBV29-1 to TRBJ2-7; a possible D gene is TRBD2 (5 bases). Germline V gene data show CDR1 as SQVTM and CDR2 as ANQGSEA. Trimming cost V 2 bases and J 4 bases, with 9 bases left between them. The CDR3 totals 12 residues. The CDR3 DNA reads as TGCAGCGTTGAAAGCCGGGATTACGAGCAGTACTTC. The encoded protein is CSVESRDYEQYF.

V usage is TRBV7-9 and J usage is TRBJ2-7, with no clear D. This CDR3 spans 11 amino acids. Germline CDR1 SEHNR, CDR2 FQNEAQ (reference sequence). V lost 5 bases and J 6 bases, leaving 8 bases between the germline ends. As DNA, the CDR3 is TGTGCCAGCAGCCCACTCGCCGAGCAGTACTTC. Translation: CASSPLAEQYF. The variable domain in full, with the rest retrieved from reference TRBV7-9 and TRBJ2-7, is DTGVSQNPRHKITKRGQNVTFRCDPISEHNRLYWYRQTLGQGPEFLTYFQNEAQLEKSRLLSDRFSAERPKGSFSTLEIQRTEQGDSAMYLCASSPLAEQYFGPGTRLTVT.

The CDR3 bases are TGTGCCAGCAGTACTGGGGCCAACGTCCTGACTTTC. It encodes CASSTGANVLTF. The chain couples TRBV6-5 to TRBJ2-6; D remains unclear. The CDR3 is 12 residues long. Trimming cost V 5 bases and J 2 bases, with 1 base left between them. The germline V gene has CDR1 MNHEY and CDR2 SVGAGI.

In DNA, the CDR3 is TGCGCCAGCCAGGGGGCAGGGAACACTGAAGCTTTCTTT. Translated, it gives CASQGAGNTEAFF. The V call is TRBV5-1, the J call TRBJ1-1, with 8 bases matching TRBD1. CDR3 length: 13 residues. V shed 7 bases, J shed 1 base, and the junction held 3 bases outside the gene matches. The V gene's germline CDR1 is SGHRS and CDR2 YFSETQ.

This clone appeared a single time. This CDR3 is CASSLLGIGTGELFF. The CDR3 region has the DNA TGTGCCAGCAGCTTATTGGGGATAGGCACCGGGGAGCTGTTTTTT. V usage is TRBV7-2 and J usage is TRBJ2-2, with D unclear. CDR1 SGHTA and CDR2 FQGNSA come from the germline V gene. The V gene lost 2 bases and the J gene lost 4 bases, with 11 bases spanning the gap. The CDR3 has 15 residues. The entire variable domain, with the rest obtained from reference TRBV7-2 and TRBJ2-2, is as follows: GAGVSQSPSNKVTEKGKDVELRCDPISGHTALYWYRQSLGQGLEFLIYFQGNSAPDKSGLPSDRFSAERTGGSVSTLTIQRTQQEDSAVYLCASSLLGIGTGELFFGEGSRLTVL.

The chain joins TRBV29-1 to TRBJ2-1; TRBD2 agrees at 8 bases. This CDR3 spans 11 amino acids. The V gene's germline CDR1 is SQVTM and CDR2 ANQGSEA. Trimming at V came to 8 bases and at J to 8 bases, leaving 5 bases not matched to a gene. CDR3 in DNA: TGCAGCTTGCGGGAGGTCGATGAGCAGTTCTTC. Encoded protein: CSLREVDEQFF.

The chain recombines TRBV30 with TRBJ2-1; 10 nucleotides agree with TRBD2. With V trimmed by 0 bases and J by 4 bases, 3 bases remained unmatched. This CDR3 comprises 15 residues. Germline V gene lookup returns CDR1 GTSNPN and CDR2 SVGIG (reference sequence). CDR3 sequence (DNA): TGTGCCTGGAGTGTAGTAGCGGGGGGATACAATGAGCAGTTCTTC. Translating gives CAWSVVAGGYNEQFF.

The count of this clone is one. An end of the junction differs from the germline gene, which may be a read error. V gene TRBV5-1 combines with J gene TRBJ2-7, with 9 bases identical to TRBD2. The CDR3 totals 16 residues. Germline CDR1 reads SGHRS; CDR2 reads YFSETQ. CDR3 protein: CASSYSLTSGSYGQYF. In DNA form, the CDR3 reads TGCGCCAGCAGCTACTCCCTCACTAGCGGGTCTTACGGGCAGTACTTC.